Each of the 18 T cell receptor beta chains below was sequenced from the same sample in a study of follicular helper T cells after annual influenza vaccination. Libraries were prepared by immunoSEQ multiplex PCR; TCRdb keeps only in-frame clonotypes and omits some of them. The table lists 7,000 to 9,000 clones, almost 80% of them singletons, with approximately 2.8% in the top ten. Time point indicated: 2014-2015 season, pre-vaccination. Sample: CXCR5+ CD38- circulating T follicular helper cells from blood, taken on the day of influenza vaccination. Subset noted: circulating Tfh, non-naive CD4+CXCR5+PD-1+ (ICOS+CD38+ or ICOS-CD38-). The origin of the receptors is an adult who received the influenza vaccine.

This clone was recorded only once. This chain joins TRBV29-1 and TRBJ1-2; unclear D gene. CDR3 length: 14 amino acids. Germline V gene data show CDR1 as SQVTM and CDR2 as ANQGSEA. Trimming shortened V by 0 bases and J by 5 bases, and 13 bases separated the two germline ends. This CDR3 is CSVEEVGWGYGYTF. The CDR3 bases are TGCAGCGTTGAAGAAGTAGGGTGGGGATATGGCTACACCTTC.

The chain employs TRBV7-9 and TRBJ1-1; possible D gene TRBD1, 6 bases. The CDR3 loop spans 14 amino acids. The V gene's germline CDR1 is SEHNR and CDR2 FQNEAQ (reference sequence). Trimming removed 1 base at V and 7 bases at J, with 13 bases between. The CDR3 region is CASSLVGGRIEAFF. The CDR3 DNA sequence: TGTGCCAGCAGCTTAGTTGGGGGGCGGATTGAAGCTTTCTTT.

The rearrangement links TRBV29-1 to TRBJ2-7, with unresolved D. Between the trimmed V and J ends, which lost 5 bases and 2 bases, there was a span of 7 bases. The CDR3 contains 11 residues. Germline CDR1 is SQVTM and CDR2 is ANQGSEA. As DNA, the CDR3 is TGCAGCGTTTACGCTACCTACGAGCAGTACTTC. Translation gives CSVYATYEQYF.

Only one count was recorded for this clone. The gene calls are TRBV7-9 and TRBJ2-5; D not resolved. Germline V gives CDR1 SEHNR, CDR2 FQNEAQ (reference sequence). Deletions cut 2 bases from V and 3 bases from J, with 10 bases between. This CDR3 contains 14 residues. CDR3 sequence reads: CASSLRTQEETQYF. The CDR3 DNA reads as TGTGCCAGCAGCTTACGGACGCAGGAAGAGACCCAGTACTTC.

The rearrangement uses TRBV5-5 and TRBJ1-4; D perhaps matches TRBD1 (5 bases). This CDR3 spans 15 amino acids. Germline V gene data show CDR1 as SGHKS and CDR2 as YYEKEE (reference sequence). Trimming removed 0 bases from V and 8 bases from J, with 14 bases in between. The CDR3 nucleotides are TGTGCCAGCAGCTTGGCGCCAGACCGGGGGGAAAAACTGTTTTTT. It codes for CASSLAPDRGEKLFF.

Only a few counts were recorded for this clone. The chain has TRBV19 and TRBJ2-5, with D tentatively TRBD1 (5 bases). This CDR3 is 15 amino acids long. Germline loops: CDR1 LNHDA, CDR2 SQIVND (reference sequence). Trimming stripped 3 bases from V and 5 bases from J, with 16 bases between. The chain's CDR3 is CASSIGAAGLETQYF. The CDR3 coding sequence is TGTGCCAGTAGTATTGGGGCCGCAGGGTTGGAGACCCAGTACTTC.

This clone was observed a handful of times. V is TRBV5-1 and J is TRBJ1-6; TRBD1 matches 10 bases. Trimming removed 5 bases from V and 7 bases from J; junction bases left unmatched: 3. CDR3 length: 14 amino acids. CDR1 SGHRS and CDR2 YFSETQ come from the germline V gene. CDR3 sequence: CASSRDRGNSPLHF. The DNA for the CDR3 is TGCGCCAGCAGTCGGGACAGGGGAAATTCACCCCTCCACTTT.

The chain employs TRBV6-6 and TRBJ1-2, with D perhaps TRBD1 (6 bases). Germline CDR1 reads MNHNY; CDR2 reads SVGAGI (reference sequence). Trimming removed 7 bases from V and 5 bases from J, with 14 bases in between. This CDR3 is 13 amino acids long. The CDR3, as DNA: TGTGCCAGCACCGGGGATACAGGGTATGGCTACACCTTC. Amino acids: CASTGDTGYGYTF.

This chain uses TRBV19 with TRBJ2-5, with TRBD1 matching 8 bases. Germline CDR1 is LNHDA and CDR2 is SQIVND (reference sequence). Unmatched junction bases numbered 4, after V lost 5 bases and J lost 2 bases. There are 14 residues in the CDR3. The DNA for the CDR3 is TGTGCCAGTAGTCCCGGGGACAGGCAAGAGACCCAGTACTTC. Protein product: CASSPGDRQETQYF.

The genes are TRBV5-6 and TRBJ2-1; 8 bases map to TRBD2. Trimming cost V 0 bases and J 10 bases; bases outside gene matches: 9. This CDR3 spans 15 amino acids. Germline V gene lookup returns CDR1 SGHDT and CDR2 YYEEEE. The CDR3, as DNA: TGTGCCAGCAGCTTGGTATATGGTAGCGGGAAGGAGCAGTTCTTC. It is translated as CASSLVYGSGKEQFF.

The genes are TRBV5-4 and TRBJ2-7, with 8 bases that match TRBD2. CDR1 is SGHNT, CDR2 YYREEE, per germline (reference sequence). The CDR3 is made up of 14 amino acids. V shed 2 bases, J shed 6 bases, and the junction held 7 bases outside the gene matches. The DNA for the CDR3 is TGTGCCAGCAGCTTCCGTAGCGGGGACGGCGAGCAGTACTTC. Translating it yields CASSFRSGDGEQYF.

This chain joins TRBV2 and TRBJ2-1; 11 nucleotides agree with TRBD2. This CDR3 spans 14 amino acids. The ends lost 9 bases at V and 4 bases at J; junction bases unmatched: 5. CDR1 and CDR2 from the germline V gene are SNHLY and FYNNEI. CDR3 bases: TGTGCCAGAGAATTAGCGGGGGGGTACAATGAGCAGTTCTTC. It codes for CARELAGGYNEQFF.

The CDR3 nucleotides read TGTGCCAGTAGTATCTCAACGACTAGCGGGGCAGAGACCCAGTACTTC. Its translation is CASSISTTSGAETQYF. The chain carries TRBV19 and TRBJ2-5; 11 nucleotides match TRBD2. V lost 3 bases and J lost 4; bases outside the gene matches: 7. Germline CDR1 LNHDA, CDR2 SQIVND (reference sequence). There are 16 residues in the CDR3.

The CDR3 loop is CASTPGTLGDTQYF. For the CDR3, the DNA is TGTGCCAGTACCCCCGGGACCCTGGGAGATACGCAGTATTTT. The chain links TRBV19 to TRBJ2-3; D may match TRBD1 or TRBD2 (5 bases each). Germline CDR1 and CDR2: LNHDA and SQIVND (reference sequence). CDR3 length equals 14 residues. V was cut by 7 bases and J by 5 bases, with 16 bases left in between. The complete variable domain, with remaining parts taken from reference TRBV19 and TRBJ2-3, reads DGGITQSPKYLFRKEGQNVTLSCEQNLNHDAMYWYRQDPGQGLRLIYYSQIVNDFQKGDIAEGYSVSREKKESFPLTVTSAQKNPTAFYLCASTPGTLGDTQYFGPGTRLTVL.

This chain connects TRBV6-1 to TRBJ2-1; 8 positions agree with TRBD2. The J segment lost 5 bases and the V segment lost 6 bases, leaving 6 bases of the junction unmatched. Germline V gene sequence: CDR1 MNHNS, CDR2 SASEGT. This CDR3 has 14 residues. The CDR3 protein is CASRIAGSNNEQFF. In DNA form, the CDR3 reads TGTGCCAGCAGAATAGCGGGGTCCAACAATGAGCAGTTCTTC.

In the case of this clone: This specimen includes other DNA sequences encoding the same CDR3. The chain employs TRBV7-2 and TRBJ2-5; D not certain. V dropped 2 bases and J dropped 0 bases, with 7 bases sitting between them. Germline V gene lookup returns CDR1 SGHTA and CDR2 FQGNSA. The length of the CDR3 is 14 residues. This CDR3 reads CASSLNGDQETQYF. CDR3 nucleotide sequence: TGTGCCAGCAGCTTAAACGGCGACCAAGAGACCCAGTACTTC.

The genes are TRBV13 and TRBJ2-2; TRBD1 agrees at 7 bases. Germline CDR1 reads PRHDT; CDR2 reads FYEKMQ (reference sequence). The CDR3 contains 15 residues. The J segment lost 5 bases and the V segment lost 0 bases, leaving 3 bases of the junction unmatched. The CDR3: CASSLGTGMTGELFF. The CDR3 coding sequence is TGTGCCAGCAGCTTAGGGACAGGGATGACCGGGGAGCTGTTTTTT.

This chain connects TRBV2 to TRBJ2-5, with 7 bases that match TRBD1. Trimming removed 6 bases from V and 5 bases from J; junction bases left unmatched: 15. CDR1 and CDR2 from the germline V gene are SNHLY and FYNNEI. The CDR3 extends over 16 amino acids. The chain's CDR3 is CASRNDPGTAGETQYF. The CDR3 DNA sequence: TGTGCCAGCAGAAATGACCCGGGGACAGCAGGGGAGACCCAGTACTTC.